The 3 T cell receptor beta chains listed next were all sequenced from one sample in a study of blood T cell repertoires in COVID-19. Clones were read by immunoSEQ multiplex PCR, and TCRdb kept only the in-frame ones, dropping some. The sample has 130,000 or so clones; under 85% are singletons. The sequenced sample was peripheral blood. The receptors here all came from a human donor in a cohort sampled during active COVID-19.

This clone appeared once. The rearrangement links TRBV28 to TRBJ2-1; TRBD2 agrees at 8 bases. This CDR3 is built from 15 residues. V gave up 5 bases and J gave up 8 bases; unmatched junction bases: 11. CDR1 is MDHEN and CDR2 is SYDVKM in the germline V gene. The CDR3 is CASSPPGLGTHEQFF. The CDR3 DNA reads as TGTGCCAGCAGTCCCCCGGGACTAGGAACCCATGAGCAGTTCTTC.

The chain has TRBV6-1 and TRBJ2-7; D is unclear. The CDR3 is 13 amino acids. V lost 2 bases and J lost 1, with 6 bases in between. Germline V gene sequence: CDR1 MNHNS, CDR2 SASEGT. The CDR3 protein is CASSEWPSYEQYF. CDR3 DNA: TGTGCCAGCAGTGAATGGCCGTCCTACGAGCAGTACTTC.

The chain employs TRBV5-1 and TRBJ2-5; 12 bases fit TRBD2. Trimming at V came to 2 bases and at J to 2 bases, leaving 7 bases not matched to a gene. Germline-derived CDR1 and CDR2 are SGHRS and YFSETQ. The CDR3 is 17 amino acids. CDR3 protein: CASSFGLAGRIQETQYF. The CDR3 DNA reads TGCGCCAGCAGCTTCGGACTAGCGGGACGAATACAAGAGACCCAGTACTTC.